A single sample is the source of the 12 T cell receptor beta chains below, sequenced in a study of tumor-infiltrating lymphocytes in primary liver carcinoma. The authors made TCR beta cDNA from 500 ng total RNA with a constant-region primer. Employing slightly modified ARM-PCR, three nested multiplex PCR rounds were run, and these gave rise to the TCR beta libraries. A C-beta reverse primer and TRBV1-TRBV30 forward primers served in each of the first two PCR rounds, at ten to eleven cycles apiece. TCRdb re-analysed the multiplex PCR reads in MiXCR, keeping a single row per CDR3 protein. The sample records a few hundred thousand distinct CDR3 sequences, 45% to 70% being singletons. In addition to blood RNA drawn from unsorted whole blood, germline DNA was extracted. The sequenced material came from peripheral blood. All receptors derive from a woman aged 25 to 39 with primary liver carcinoma and hepatitis B virus infection.

This clonotype appeared once. Since no conserved phenylalanine or tryptophan closes the CDR3, a read error is the likely cause. The genes are TRBV11-1 and TRBJ2-1; 7 nucleotides agree with TRBD2. Trimming cost V 0 bases and J 3 bases; bases outside gene matches: 2. This CDR3 has 15 residues. Germline values: CDR1 SGHAT, CDR2 FQDESV (reference sequence). CDR3: CASSLAGGVYNEQFL. As DNA, the CDR3 is TGTGCCAGCAGCTTAGCGGGGGGGGTCTACAATGAGCAGTTCTTA.

With respect to this clonotype: At one end the junction does not follow the germline gene, possibly because of a read error. This chain joins TRBV7-9 and TRBJ2-7; 12 nucleotides align to TRBD2. The length of the CDR3 is 15 residues. The germline V gene encodes CDR1 SEHNR and CDR2 FQNEAQ (reference sequence). Here the CDR3 reads CASSLAGGSSYDQYF. The DNA of the CDR3 is TGTGCCAGCAGCCTAGCGGGAGGGAGCTCCTACGATCAGTACTTC.

A note on this clonotype: The final CDR3 position lacks the conserved phenylalanine or tryptophan, pointing to a likely read error. The V gene is TRBV6-1, the J gene TRBJ2-2, with D tentatively TRBD2 (6 bases). Germline-derived CDR1 and CDR2 are MNHNS and SASEGT. V shed 2 bases and J shed 8 bases, with 18 bases lying between them. The CDR3 spans 16 residues. The CDR3 reads CASSEPGGRSEGELFL. For the CDR3, the DNA is TGTGCCAGCAGTGAACCTGGGGGGAGATCAGAGGGGGAGCTGTTTCTT.

As for this clonotype: A read error is possible here, since a much larger clone lies one base away. The chain combines TRBV4-2 with TRBJ2-1; no firm D call. CDR1 and CDR2 (germline): LGHNA, YNFKEQ. This CDR3 has 16 residues. V was trimmed by 1 base and J by 3 bases, leaving 13 bases between them. The CDR3 nucleotides read TGTGCCAGCAGCCAAGTTGGCTTCGGCTACTACAATGAGCAGTTCTTC. Residues: CASSQVGFGYYNEQFF.

This clonotype showed up just a few times. Given the absence of the conserved phenylalanine or tryptophan at the CDR3 end, a read error is likely. J is TRBJ2-2 and V is TRBV10-2; D possibly corresponds to TRBD2 (5 bases). This CDR3 is 14 amino acids long. Germline CDR1 reads WSHSY; CDR2 reads SAAADI. V lost 4 bases and J lost 8, with 14 bases in between. CDR3 bases: TGCGCCAGCAGTGGACGAAGAGGGAGTGGGGAGCTGTTTCTT. Protein sequence: CASSGRRGSGELFL.

As for this clonotype: A much larger clone lies one base from this, so it may be a read error. The chain employs TRBV4-1 and TRBJ1-5; D uncertain. The CDR3 runs 13 residues. Trimming removed 1 base from V and 5 bases from J, with 6 bases in between. Germline-derived CDR1 and CDR2 are MGHRA and YSYEKL. The CDR3 DNA follows: TGCGCCAGCAGCCAAGCTGTACATCAGCCCCAGCATTTT. Its translation is CASSQAVHQPQHF.

Points on this clonotype: Possible read error: a much larger clone is one base away. The chain combines TRBV6-1 with TRBJ2-5; the D is unclear. Germline V gene lookup returns CDR1 MNHNS and CDR2 SASEGT. The CDR3 runs 16 residues. The V gene lost 3 bases and the J gene lost 4 bases, with 18 bases spanning the gap. The CDR3 loop reads CASSEYRPYERETQYF. In DNA form, the CDR3 reads TGTGCCAGCAGTGAGTATAGGCCTTACGAACGAGAGACCCAGTACTTC.

The CDR3 DNA sequence: TGTGCCAGCAGTCGACAGGGAAAGATGGACGAGCAGTACTTC. It is translated as CASSRQGKMDEQYF. The chain joins TRBV6-1 to TRBJ2-7; 7 nucleotides line up with TRBD1. This CDR3 comprises 14 residues. Germline trimming cut 5 bases from V and 5 bases from J; bases unmatched to any gene: 9. Germline V gives CDR1 MNHNS, CDR2 SASEGT.

The chain links TRBV30 to TRBJ2-2; D unclear. This CDR3 spans 15 amino acids. The ends were cut back, 1 base at V and 3 bases at J, with 12 bases in the middle. Germline CDR1 and CDR2: GTSNPN and SVGIG (reference sequence). The CDR3 DNA reads TGTGCCTGGAGTGGATCAGGCGCTTACACCGGGGAGCTGTTTTTT. Protein sequence: CAWSGSGAYTGELFF. The full variable domain, with the rest looked up from reference TRBV30 and TRBJ2-2, is SQTIHQWPATLVQPVGSPLSLECTVEGTSNPNLYWYRQAAGRGLQLLFYSVGIGQISSEVPQNLSASRPQDRQFILSSKKLLLSDSGFYLCAWSGSGAYTGELFFGEGSRLTVL.

The rearrangement links TRBV11-3 to TRBJ1-2; D gene uncertain. This CDR3 has 14 amino acids. V was cut by 2 bases and J by 9 bases, with 16 bases left in between. CDR1 is SGHNT, CDR2 YENEEA, per germline. The CDR3 bases are TGTGCCAGCAGCTTAAATCGGGGAATGAGGAGCTACACCTTC. As protein: CASSLNRGMRSYTF.

To note about this clonotype: The CDR3 does not end in the conserved phenylalanine or tryptophan, so this is likely a read error. The chain carries TRBV6-5 and TRBJ2-7; D is uncertain. CDR3 length equals 11 residues. Germline CDR1 reads MNHEY; CDR2 reads SVGAGI. In DNA form, the CDR3 reads TGTGTCAGCAGTTACGCTTACGAGCAGTACCTC. Its translation: CVSSYAYEQYL.

This sequence joins TRBV4-2 and TRBJ2-2, with TRBD2 identical over 12 bases. The length of the CDR3 is 18 residues. The V gene's germline CDR1 is LGHNA and CDR2 YNFKEQ. V was clipped by 0 bases and J by 2 bases; unmatched bases: 4. The CDR3 DNA reads TGTGCCAGCAGCCAAGATGGACTAGCGGGACCTAACACCGGGGAGCTGTTTTTT. Residues: CASSQDGLAGPNTGELFF.